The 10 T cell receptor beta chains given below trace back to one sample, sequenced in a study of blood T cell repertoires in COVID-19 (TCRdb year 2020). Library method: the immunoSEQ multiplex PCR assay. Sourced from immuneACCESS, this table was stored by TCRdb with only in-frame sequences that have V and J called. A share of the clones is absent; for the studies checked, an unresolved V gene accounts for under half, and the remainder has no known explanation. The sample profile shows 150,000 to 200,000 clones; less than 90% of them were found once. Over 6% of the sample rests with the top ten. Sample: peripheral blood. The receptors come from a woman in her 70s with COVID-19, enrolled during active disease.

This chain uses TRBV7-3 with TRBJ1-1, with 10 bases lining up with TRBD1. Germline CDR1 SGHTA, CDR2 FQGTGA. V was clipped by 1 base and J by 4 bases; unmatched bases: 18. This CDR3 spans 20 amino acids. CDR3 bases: TGTGCCAGCAGCTTAAATCCTATCGACAGGGGGCGAACAGGAAGCACTGAAGCTTTCTTT. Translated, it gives CASSLNPIDRGRTGSTEAFF.

CDR3 in DNA: TGTGCCAGCAACGACAACCTCCAAGAGACCCAGTACTTC. Its translation: CASNDNLQETQYF. The gene calls are TRBV7-9 and TRBJ2-5; D call uncertain. V was shortened by 7 bases and J by 1 base, with 10 bases between the two germline ends. The CDR3 totals 13 residues. CDR1 is SEHNR and CDR2 is FQNEAQ in the germline V gene (reference sequence). Supplemented by reference TRBV7-9 and TRBJ2-5, the full variable domain reads DTGVSQNPRHKITKRGQNVTFRCDPISEHNRLYWYRQTLGQGPEFLTYFQNEAQLEKSRLLSDRFSAERPKGSFSTLEIQRTEQGDSAMYLCASNDNLQETQYFGPGTRLLVL.

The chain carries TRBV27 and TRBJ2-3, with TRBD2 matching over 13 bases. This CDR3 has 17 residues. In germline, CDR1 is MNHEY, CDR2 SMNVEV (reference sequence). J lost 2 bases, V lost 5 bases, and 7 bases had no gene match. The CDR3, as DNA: TGTGCCAGCAGTCCCATCGGACTAGCGGGAGACACAGATACGCAGTATTTT. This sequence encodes CASSPIGLAGDTDTQYF.

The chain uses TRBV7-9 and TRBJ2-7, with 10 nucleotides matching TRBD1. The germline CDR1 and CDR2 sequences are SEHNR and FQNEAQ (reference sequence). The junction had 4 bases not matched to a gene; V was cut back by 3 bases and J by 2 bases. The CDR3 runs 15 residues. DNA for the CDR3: TGTGCCAGCAGCTTGGGACAGGGGAAAACCTACGAGCAGTACTTC. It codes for CASSLGQGKTYEQYF. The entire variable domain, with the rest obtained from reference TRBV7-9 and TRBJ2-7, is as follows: DTGVSQNPRHKITKRGQNVTFRCDPISEHNRLYWYRQTLGQGPEFLTYFQNEAQLEKSRLLSDRFSAERPKGSFSTLEIQRTEQGDSAMYLCASSLGQGKTYEQYFGPGTRLTVT.

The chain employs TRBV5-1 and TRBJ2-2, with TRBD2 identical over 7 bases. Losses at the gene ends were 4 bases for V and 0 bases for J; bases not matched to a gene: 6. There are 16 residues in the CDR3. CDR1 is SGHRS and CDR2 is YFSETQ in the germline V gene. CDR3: CASSEIAGANTGELFF. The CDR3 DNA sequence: TGCGCCAGCAGCGAGATAGCGGGCGCGAACACCGGGGAGCTGTTTTTT.

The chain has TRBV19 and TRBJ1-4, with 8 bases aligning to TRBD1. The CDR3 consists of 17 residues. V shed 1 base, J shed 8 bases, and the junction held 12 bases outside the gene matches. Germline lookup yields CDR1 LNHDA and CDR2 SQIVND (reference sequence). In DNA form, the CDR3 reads TGTGCCAGTAGTATAGCTGCCCCCGGGACAGGCGGGGAAAAACTGTTTTTT. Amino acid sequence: CASSIAAPGTGGEKLFF. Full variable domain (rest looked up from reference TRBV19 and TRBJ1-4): DGGITQSPKYLFRKEGQNVTLSCEQNLNHDAMYWYRQDPGQGLRLIYYSQIVNDFQKGDIAEGYSVSREKKESFPLTVTSAQKNPTAFYLCASSIAAPGTGGEKLFFGSGTQLSVL.

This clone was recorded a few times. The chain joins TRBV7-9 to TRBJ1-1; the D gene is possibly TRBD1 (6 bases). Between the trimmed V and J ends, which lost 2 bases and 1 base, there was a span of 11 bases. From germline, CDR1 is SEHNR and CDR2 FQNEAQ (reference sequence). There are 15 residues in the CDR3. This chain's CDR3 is CASSLYGGANTEAFF. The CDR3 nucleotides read TGTGCCAGCAGCTTATATGGGGGGGCGAACACTGAAGCTTTCTTT.

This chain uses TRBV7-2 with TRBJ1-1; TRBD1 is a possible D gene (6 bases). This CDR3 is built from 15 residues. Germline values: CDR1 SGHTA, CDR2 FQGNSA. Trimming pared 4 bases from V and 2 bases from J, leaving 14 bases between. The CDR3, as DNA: TGTGCCAGCAGCTCCTATACAGGGAGAAACACTGAAGCTTTCTTT. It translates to CASSSYTGRNTEAFF.

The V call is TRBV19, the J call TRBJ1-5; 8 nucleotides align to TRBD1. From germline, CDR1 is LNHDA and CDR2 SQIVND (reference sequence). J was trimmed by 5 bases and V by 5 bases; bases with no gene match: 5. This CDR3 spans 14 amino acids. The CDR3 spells CASSLRQGYQPQHF. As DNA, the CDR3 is TGTGCCAGTAGTCTTAGACAGGGGTATCAGCCCCAGCATTTT.

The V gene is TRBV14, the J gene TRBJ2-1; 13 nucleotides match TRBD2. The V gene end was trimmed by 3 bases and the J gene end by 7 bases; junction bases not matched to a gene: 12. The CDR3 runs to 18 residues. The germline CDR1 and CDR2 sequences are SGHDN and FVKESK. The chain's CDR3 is CASSHGLAGEVGRNEQFF. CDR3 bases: TGTGCCAGCAGCCACGGACTAGCGGGAGAGGTTGGGAGGAATGAGCAGTTCTTC.